These 16 T cell receptor beta chains were all obtained from the same sample, sequenced in a study of identical twins. TCRdb re-derived calls from the 5' RACE reads in MiXCR, one entry per CDR3 protein. The sample has a few hundred thousand distinct CDR3 sequences; roughly 20% are singletons. The specimen sequenced was naive T cells sorted from blood. These receptors were obtained from a man aged 45 to 65 in good health.

At least ten counts were recorded for this clonotype. This sequence joins TRBV10-3 and TRBJ2-1; weak D call: TRBD2 (6 bases). The CDR3 totals 15 residues. CDR1 is ENHRY and CDR2 is SYGVKD in the germline V gene. Trimming removed 3 bases from V and 4 bases from J, with 13 bases in between. The CDR3 DNA reads as TGTGCCATCAGTGAAGGATTAGCGGAGTACAATGAGCAGTTCTTC. This codes for CAISEGLAEYNEQFF.

This clonotype was detected a few times. This rearrangement joins TRBV5-1 to TRBJ2-3; D possibly corresponds to TRBD1 (5 bases). There are 16 residues in the CDR3. V was shortened by 4 bases and J by 2 bases, with 17 bases between the two germline ends. CDR1 is SGHRS, CDR2 YFSETQ, per germline. The CDR3 reads CASSVVETVLTDTQYF. The CDR3 DNA follows: TGCGCCAGCAGCGTGGTAGAGACAGTCCTCACAGATACGCAGTATTTT.

This clonotype occurred many times. This chain connects TRBV4-2 to TRBJ1-4; D might be TRBD1 (5 bases). V was cut by 0 bases and J by 8 bases, with 19 bases left in between. Germline CDR1 reads LGHNA; CDR2 reads YNFKEQ. This CDR3 contains 17 residues. The CDR3 DNA sequence: TGTGCCAGCAGCCAAGATAAGATACGGGGGTCGGGGGAAAAACTGTTTTTT. Translation gives CASSQDKIRGSGEKLFF.

This chain uses TRBV5-1 with TRBJ2-7, with TRBD1 matching over 7 bases. J lost 2 bases, V lost 8 bases, and 7 bases had no gene match. The CDR3 has 13 residues. The germline V gene has CDR1 SGHRS and CDR2 YFSETQ. The CDR3 spells CASTQGHTYEQYF. The CDR3, as DNA: TGCGCCAGTACACAGGGGCACACCTACGAGCAGTACTTC. Supplemented by reference TRBV5-1 and TRBJ2-7, the full variable domain reads KAGVTQTPRYLIKTRGQQVTLSCSPISGHRSVSWYQQTPGQGLQFLFEYFSETQRNKGNFPGRFSGRQFSNSRSEMNVSTLELGDSALYLCASTQGHTYEQYFGPGTRLTVT.

This clonotype was found a few times. V is TRBV9 and J is TRBJ2-2; 13 nucleotides match TRBD2. The junction had 1 base not matched to a gene; V was cut back by 2 bases and J by 0 bases. The CDR3 runs to 17 residues. Germline CDR1 is SGDLS and CDR2 is YYNGEE. DNA for the CDR3: TGTGCCAGCAGCGTTACTAGCGGGAGGGCGAACACCGGGGAGCTGTTTTTT. Encoded protein: CASSVTSGRANTGELFF.

This clonotype has a count of ten or more. The chain uses TRBV11-2 and TRBJ2-1; weak D call: TRBD2 (5 bases). The length of the CDR3 is 13 residues. Germline V CDR1 and CDR2: SGHAT, FQNNGV. With 4 bases removed from V and 7 bases from J, the gap between germline ends came to 11 bases. DNA of the CDR3: TGTGCCAGCAGCTGGCGGGCAGTGAATGAGCAGTTCTTC. As protein: CASSWRAVNEQFF.

This clonotype came up a few times. The CDR3, as DNA: TGTGCCAGCAGTGCGGACTATTCCTACGAGCAGTACTTC. Protein product: CASSADYSYEQYF. V usage is TRBV6-2 or TRBV6-3 and J usage is TRBJ2-7; tentatively, D is TRBD2 (6 bases). The CDR3 totals 13 residues. CDR1 MNHEY and CDR2 SVGEGT come from the germline V gene. V lost 5 bases and J 1 base, leaving 9 bases between the germline ends.

This clonotype came up a few times. The chain combines TRBV9 with TRBJ2-3; no reliable D call. Germline CDR1 reads SGDLS; CDR2 reads YYNGEE. The length of the CDR3 is 15 residues. Trimming removed 4 bases from V and 4 bases from J, with 16 bases in between. For the CDR3, the DNA is TGTGCCAGCAGCCCTTACCAGCATCGTCCAGATACGCAGTATTTT. Residues: CASSPYQHRPDTQYF.

V gene TRBV5-1 combines with J gene TRBJ1-1, with unresolved D. This CDR3 has 12 amino acids. The germline gives CDR1 SGHRS, CDR2 YFSETQ. V was clipped by 4 bases and J by 11 bases, with 15 bases between them. CDR3 sequence (DNA): TGCGCCAGCAGCCTGGACGGCGTGTTGGCTTTCTTT. It is translated as CASSLDGVLAFF. The full variable domain, with the rest looked up from reference TRBV5-1 and TRBJ1-1, is KAGVTQTPRYLIKTRGQQVTLSCSPISGHRSVSWYQQTPGQGLQFLFEYFSETQRNKGNFPGRFSGRQFSNSRSEMNVSTLELGDSALYLCASSLDGVLAFFGQGTRLTVV.

This clonotype was found a few times. The genes are TRBV28 and TRBJ2-5, with 9 bases fitting TRBD1. CDR3 size: 19 residues. J was trimmed by 5 bases and V by 0 bases; bases with no gene match: 16. The V gene's germline CDR1 is MDHEN and CDR2 SYDVKM. The CDR3 nucleotides read TGTGCCAGCAGTTTATGGAACCCGAAAGTACAGGGGGCGGGGGAGACCCAGTACTTC. It is translated as CASSLWNPKVQGAGETQYF.

In its sample, this clonotype was seen a few times. This rearrangement joins TRBV20-1 to TRBJ1-2; unclear D gene. The CDR3 loop spans 9 amino acids. Between the trimmed V and J ends, which lost 7 bases and 6 bases, there was a span of 6 bases. Germline CDR1 is DFQATT and CDR2 is SNEGSKA (reference sequence). CDR3 sequence reads: CSGWNGYTF. The CDR3 DNA sequence: TGCAGTGGATGGAATGGCTACACCTTC.

This clonotype was picked up a small number of times. The chain has TRBV20-1 and TRBJ2-2; D may correspond to TRBD1 or TRBD2 (5 bases each). The CDR3 covers 17 residues. CDR1 is DFQATT and CDR2 is SNEGSKA in the germline V gene (reference sequence). Trimming took 3 bases from V and 5 from J, leaving 22 bases between them. The chain's CDR3 is CSASGVLGQGVTGELFF. The DNA for the CDR3 is TGCAGTGCTAGTGGTGTTCTTGGGCAGGGAGTTACCGGGGAGCTGTTTTTT.

At least ten counts were recorded for this clonotype. The chain carries TRBV28 and TRBJ2-7; 9 bases match TRBD1. V lost 2 bases and J lost 2; bases outside the gene matches: 4. This CDR3 has 15 amino acids. The germline V gene has CDR1 MDHEN and CDR2 SYDVKM. CDR3 sequence: CASSLRTGATYEQYF. The CDR3 DNA reads TGTGCCAGCAGTTTAAGGACAGGGGCCACCTACGAGCAGTACTTC.

The V call is TRBV6-5, the J call TRBJ2-7; D may be TRBD1 (5 bases). The germline V gene has CDR1 MNHEY and CDR2 SVGAGI. Between the trimmed V and J ends, which lost 0 bases and 0 bases, there was a span of 9 bases. The CDR3 sequence is 15 residues long. CDR3 in DNA: TGTGCCAGCAGTTACTCGCTCCAGGGCTCCTACGAGCAGTACTTC. It codes for CASSYSLQGSYEQYF.

This chain links TRBV7-6 with TRBJ2-5, with 13 bases aligning to TRBD2. This CDR3 is built from 16 residues. Germline V gives CDR1 SGHVS, CDR2 FNYEAQ. V lost 4 bases and J lost 5; bases outside the gene matches: 7. The CDR3 loop reads CASSSTSGRARETQYF. The CDR3 coding sequence is TGTGCCAGCAGCTCCACTAGCGGGAGGGCTAGGGAGACCCAGTACTTC.

The table lists this clonotype with many counts. The rearrangement links TRBV12-3 or TRBV12-4 to TRBJ2-7; D gene uncertain. The CDR3 length is 13 residues. The V end lost 4 bases, the J end lost 3 bases, and 10 bases lay between the germline ends. The CDR3 protein is CASSSGRFYEQYF. Written as DNA, the CDR3 is TGTGCCAGCAGTTCAGGACGGTTCTACGAGCAGTACTTC.